This T cell receptor (beta chain) came from a study of T-cell memory formation after mild COVID-19 (dated by TCRdb to the early 2020s). In terms of the full investigation: TCR sequence clusters from the two donors were largely donor specific. T-cell clones expanding and contracting after mild COVID-19 in two donors were tracked by longitudinal TCRalpha and TCRbeta repertoire sequencing. Two young, previously healthy adult volunteers, one female and one male, were included in the cohort.

Sequenced on an Illumina NovaSeq 6000. Using 5'RACE with constant-segment primers, TCRalpha and TCRbeta cDNA libraries were constructed, with sample barcodes and unique molecular identifiers added in the process. Trizol reagent was used to extract RNA from every sample. Libraries were amplified in two PCR steps, with a second sample barcode and Illumina TruSeq adapters added in the second step. Sequencing of libraries was performed on an Illumina NovaSeq with 2 x 150 bp paired-end reads. The authors' analysis ran thus. With migec v1.2.7, reads were demultiplexed and then collapsed into UMI-guided consensus sequences. With mixcr v2.1.11, UMI consensuses were aligned to TRA and TRB V and J templates and assembled into clonotypes. A clonotype was counted as expanded or contracted only when both edgeR and NoisET called the clonotype significant, with the noise models trained on biological replicates. edgeR calls used a false discovery rate-adjusted p below 0.01 and a log2 fold-change threshold of 1. As an exploratory analysis of dynamics, max-normalized trajectories of the 1000 most abundant clonotypes were examined by PCA with hierarchical clustering. Separately sequenced CD4+ and CD8+ repertoires were used to assign the CD4 or CD8 phenotype of responding clones. TCRdb reprocessing: public reads trimmed at Q25 with fastp, clones called with MiXCR, in-frame beta chains kept. Rows are unified per CDR3 protein, each entry keeping the most common DNA and genes. The V and J calls here are based on TCRdb, not the publication. The table for this sample lists over 40,000 distinct CDR3 sequences; 10% to 15% of them were counted only once. The leading ten clones occupy almost 25% of the sample.

PBMCs were isolated by Ficoll-Paque density gradient centrifugation. On this clonotype itself: Its specific antigen is unknown. No qualities accompany the bases; no much larger clone lies one base away.

What the research found in general, with its limitations: Only a couple of mild cases were covered by the study, and larger cohorts that include severe cases with pre-infection samples were considered necessary. Contracting CD4+ clones were located mainly in the CM and EM memory subsets, whereas CD8+ clones were found to be enriched in EMRA. From day 15 to 85, contracting clones showed balanced CD4/CD8 phenotypes, whereas a second wave of clones that expanded from day 15 to 37 leaned towards CD4+. Some responding clones were detected in pre-infection memory, which suggested that pre-existing cross-reactive memory T cells had joined the SARS-CoV-2 response. Whether the second-wave clones peaking on day 37 were SARS-CoV-2 specific was not confirmed.

The sequence came from a man between 18 and 35 years old who had mild COVID-19 (a few samples of this study predate the infection). The sample titles of this study are shuffled in the database, so cell type and time point are left out; the donor was told from shared clones. The source material was PBMCs or a T cell subset sorted from them (not recorded which).

The CDR3 sequence is CASSLGPRQGGNTEAFF. The DNA sequence is TGCGCCAGCAGCTTGGGGCCTCGACAGGGAGGGAACACTGAAGCTTTCTTT. This receptor chain uses TRBV5-1 and TRBJ1-1; 7 of the junction bases match TRBD1. From the cysteine up to the phenylalanine, the CDR3 has a length of 17 residues. Just the 51-base CDR3 DNA is kept, in frame starting at base 1. The germline V gene sets CDR1 to SGHRS and CDR2 to YFSETQ. For this chain, trimming is 0 bases at the V end and 1 base at the J end, and the number of junction bases without a gene match is 9.